These T cell receptor beta chains were read from a single sample in a study of post-analysis software for immune sequencing data. TCRdb ran MiXCR on the PCR reads and lists one entry per CDR3 protein. Here the sample spans some 260,000 distinct CDR3 sequences, 30% to 45% being singletons. Sample: blood. All receptors come from a girl aged 10-17 years with multiple sclerosis. Both conserved end residues are part of each CDR3. D genes are given only for firm matches. Part of the rows lack a size; the others show once, few, many or a class for expanded clones.

many	TRBD1	TRBJ2-7	TRBV20-1	CSAEDRERSYEQYF	TGCAGTGCAGAGGACAGGGAACGGTCCTACGAGCAGTACTTC
few	TRBD2	TRBJ2-5	TRBV24-1	CATSSGSGRQETQYF	TGTGCCACCTCTAGTGGTAGCGGGAGACAAGAGACCCAGTACTTC
NA	NA	TRBJ1-1	TRBV2	CASSFGTFGADTEAFF	TGTGCCAGCAGTTTCGGGACATTCGGTGCGGACACTGAAGCTTTCTTT
NA	TRBD1	TRBJ2-1	TRBV4-3	CASSQDSFRQGAHNEQFF	TGCGCCAGCAGCCAAGACTCTTTTAGACAGGGGGCACACAATGAGCAGTTCTTC
NA	TRBD2	TRBJ2-5	TRBV4-1	CASSQDGAGEQETQYF	TGCGCCAGCAGCCAAGATGGAGCGGGGGAACAAGAGACCCAGTACTTC
NA	TRBD1	TRBJ2-7	TRBV4-1	CASSYGTGVSGYEQYF	TGCGCCAGCAGCTATGGGACAGGGGTTTCTGGATACGAGCAGTACTTC
many	TRBD1	TRBJ1-2	TRBV3-1	CASSQDRGTGNYGYTF	TGTGCCAGCAGCCAAGACCGTGGGACAGGGAACTATGGCTACACCTTC
NA	TRBD1	TRBJ2-4	TRBV4-1	CASSQEDRGGNIQYF	TGCGCCAGCAGCCAAGAGGACAGGGGAGGAAACATTCAGTACTTC
many	NA	TRBJ2-1	TRBV5-6	CASSHSYYNEQFF	TGTGCCAGCAGCCACTCATACTACAATGAGCAGTTCTTC
NA	TRBD2	TRBJ2-3	TRBV10-3	CTISDVLAGGPGDTQYF	TGTACCATCAGTGATGTACTAGCGGGAGGGCCCGGCGATACGCAGTATTTT
NA	TRBD2	TRBJ2-1	TRBV12-5	CASGLAAGGGYNEQFF	TGTGCTAGTGGTTTGGCAGCGGGAGGCGGATACAATGAGCAGTTCTTC
few	TRBD1	TRBJ2-3	TRBV18	CASSPDRVGADTQYF	TGTGCCAGCTCACCGGACAGGGTCGGGGCAGATACGCAGTATTTT
many	TRBD1	TRBJ2-1	TRBV7-9	CASSLDGTGANHGNEQFF	TGTGCCAGCAGCTTGGACGGGACAGGGGCAAACCACGGGAATGAGCAGTTCTTC
NA	TRBD1	TRBJ1-1	TRBV5-6	CAGSPQQGAYTEAFF	TGTGCCGGCAGCCCCCAACAGGGGGCCTACACTGAAGCTTTCTTT
NA	TRBD2	TRBJ2-3	TRBV20-1	CSASGLAGVIDTQYF	TGCAGTGCTAGCGGACTAGCGGGAGTCATAGATACGCAGTATTTT
NA	TRBD1	TRBJ1-2	TRBV28	CASSDRGHYGYTF	TGTGCCAGCAGTGACAGGGGGCACTATGGCTACACCTTC
many	TRBD1	TRBJ2-2	TRBV5-1	CASSEGTGPTGELFF	TGCGCCAGCAGCGAGGGGACAGGGCCCACCGGGGAGCTGTTTTTT
NA	TRBD1	TRBJ1-6	TRBV18	CASSPTFQGQGATGSPLHF	TGTGCCAGCTCACCGACTTTCCAGGGACAGGGGGCTACGGGTTCACCCCTCCACTTT
many	NA	TRBJ1-1	TRBV5-1	CASSGGQNTEAFF	TGCGCCAGCAGCGGGGGACAGAACACTGAAGCTTTCTTT
NA	NA	TRBJ1-2	TRBV2	CASSVPKGGANYGYTF	TGTGCCAGCAGTGTGCCAAAGGGGGGAGCTAACTATGGCTACACCTTC
many	NA	TRBJ1-5	TRBV7-2	CASSLTRAGEPQHF	TGTGCCAGCAGCTTAACCCGGGCGGGGGAGCCCCAGCATTTT
NA	TRBD1	TRBJ1-5	TRBV27	CASSQGGIQPQHF	TGTGCCAGCAGTCAGGGGGGGATCCAGCCCCAGCATTTT
NA	NA	TRBJ2-5	TRBV7-3	CASSSQTAGEQYF	TGTGCCAGCAGCTCACAGACTGCAGGGGAGCAGTACTTC
once	NA	TRBJ1-2	TRBV27	CASSPGAAYGYTF	TGTGCCAGCAGTCCAGGAGCGGCCTATGGCTACACCTTC
few	TRBD1	TRBJ1-3	TRBV5-1	CASSPGQGDGNTIYF	TGCGCCAGCAGTCCGGGACAGGGGGATGGAAACACCATATATTTT
NA	TRBD2	TRBJ2-5	TRBV6-2/TRBV6-3	CASRASGGSQETQYF	TGTGCCAGCAGAGCTAGCGGGGGAAGCCAAGAGACCCAGTACTTC